Shown below are 27 T cell receptor beta chains from a single sample sequenced in a study of OX40 agonist ivuxolimab in advanced cancers. Clones were sequenced by immunoSEQ multiplex PCR, and TCRdb holds only the in-frame ones, with some missing. The sample carries 37,000 or so clones, 70% to 90% recorded once. Here the sequenced sample was CD4+ or CD8+ T cells sorted from blood, taken in a trial of the OX40 agonist ivuxolimab. These receptors originate from an adult with an advanced solid tumor such as melanoma, head and neck, liver or kidney cancer.

The genes are TRBV9 and TRBJ2-3; TRBD2 agrees at 7 bases. V dropped 4 bases and J dropped 4; count of bases not matched to a gene: 9. Germline V gene sequence: CDR1 SGDLS, CDR2 YYNGEE. The length of the CDR3 is 15 residues. The CDR3 DNA follows: TGTGCCAGCAGCAGGGAGACTAGCCGGGCAGATACGCAGTATTTT. Translating gives CASSRETSRADTQYF.

This clone has only one observation. J is TRBJ1-1 and V is TRBV7-8; D remains ambiguous. V shed 1 base and J shed 2 bases, with 14 bases lying between them. CDR3 length: 16 residues. The germline CDR1 and CDR2 sequences are SGHVS and FQNEAQ. The CDR3 DNA follows: TGTGCCAGCAGCTTAGGGGCGAACCCTTCCAACACTGAAGCTTTCTTT. Its protein is CASSLGANPSNTEAFF.

With respect to this clone: The sample contains more than one DNA sequence encoding this CDR3. The chain joins TRBV9 to TRBJ1-2; D is undetermined. The CDR3 sequence is 13 residues long. The V end lost 0 bases, the J end lost 3 bases, and 6 bases lay between the germline ends. Germline assignment: CDR1 SGDLS and CDR2 YYNGEE. Here the CDR3 DNA reads TGTGCCAGCAGCGTAGGGGGTGACTATGGCTACACCTTC. Residues: CASSVGGDYGYTF. Filled out from reference TRBV9 and TRBJ1-2, the complete variable domain reads DSGVTQTPKHLITATGQRVTLRCSPRSGDLSVYWYQQSLDQGLQFLIQYYNGEERAKGNILERFSAQQFPDLHSELNLSSLELGDSALYFCASSVGGDYGYTFGSGTRLTVV.

The chain has TRBV29-1 and TRBJ2-2; D may be TRBD2 (7 bases). Germline V gives CDR1 SQVTM, CDR2 ANQGSEA. V lost 4 bases and J lost 3, with 15 bases in between. The CDR3 spans 15 residues. The CDR3 sequence is CSVAPREGDTGELFF. The CDR3 coding sequence is TGCAGCGTTGCGCCGAGGGAGGGGGACACCGGGGAGCTGTTTTTT.

Note on this clone: Other DNA sequences from this sample encode an identical CDR3 as well. This rearrangement joins TRBV10-3 to TRBJ1-2, with D unresolved. V was clipped by 0 bases and J by 2 bases, with 7 bases between them. This CDR3 region has 14 residues. The germline V gene has CDR1 ENHRY and CDR2 SYGVKD. The CDR3 loop is CAISESPRNYGYTF. CDR3 nucleotides: TGTGCCATCAGTGAGTCCCCCAGAAACTATGGCTACACCTTC.

Sample share makes this clone medium-sized (0.01 to 0.1%). The chain recombines TRBV19 with TRBJ1-5; D perhaps matches TRBD1 (6 bases). V dropped 3 bases and J dropped 7 bases, with 13 bases sitting between them. This CDR3 has 14 residues. Germline CDR1 and CDR2: LNHDA and SQIVND (reference sequence). The CDR3 DNA reads as TGTGCCAGTAGTATCCGGGGGGCCTGGCAGCCCCAGCATTTT. Translating gives CASSIRGAWQPQHF.

This clone occurred a few times. The chain is built from TRBV27 and TRBJ2-1; TRBD2 is a possible D gene (5 bases). CDR3 length equals 13 residues. Germline V gives CDR1 MNHEY, CDR2 SMNVEV (reference sequence). Trimming cost V 3 bases and J 6 bases, with 9 bases left between them. CDR3 sequence reads: CASSFEGSNEQFF. The CDR3 DNA sequence: TGTGCCAGCAGTTTCGAGGGCTCCAATGAGCAGTTCTTC.

V and J are TRBV5-1 and TRBJ1-1; no firm D call. In germline, CDR1 is SGHRS, CDR2 YFSETQ. V was clipped by 0 bases and J by 3 bases, with 9 bases between them. The CDR3 is 14 amino acids. The CDR3 nucleotides are TGCGCCAGCAGCTTGGCGATCGGGCACACTGAAGCTTTCTTT. Protein sequence: CASSLAIGHTEAFF.

The chain carries TRBV5-4 and TRBJ1-1, with TRBD1 as a possible D gene (5 bases). Germline lookup yields CDR1 SGHNT and CDR2 YYREEE (reference sequence). This CDR3 has 15 amino acids. Trimming stripped 1 base from V and 5 bases from J, with 15 bases between. CDR3 residues: CASSLPQGVGTEAFF. Here the CDR3 DNA reads TGTGCCAGCAGCTTGCCGCAGGGTGTAGGTACTGAAGCTTTCTTT.

This clone was detected only once. This chain connects TRBV6-5 to TRBJ1-5; tentatively, D is TRBD1 (5 bases). Germline CDR1 reads MNHEY; CDR2 reads SVGAGI. V was cut by 0 bases and J by 2 bases, with 8 bases left in between. This CDR3 is 15 amino acids long. The CDR3 nucleotides read TGTGCCAGCAGTTACTCGGCCAGGGGCAATCAGCCCCAGCATTTT. Translated, it gives CASSYSARGNQPQHF.

V is TRBV9 and J is TRBJ2-3; D gene ambiguous. V was clipped by 2 bases and J by 0 bases, with 13 bases between them. The CDR3 loop spans 16 amino acids. The germline V gene has CDR1 SGDLS and CDR2 YYNGEE. CDR3 DNA: TGTGCCAGCAGCGTTCGGGTGGGTTCTAGCACAGATACGCAGTATTTT. As protein: CASSVRVGSSTDTQYF.

The J gene is TRBJ2-2, the V gene TRBV7-9, with no clear D. From germline, CDR1 is SEHNR and CDR2 FQNEAQ (reference sequence). V lost 5 bases and J lost 7, with 8 bases in between. There are 12 residues in the CDR3. The CDR3 nucleotides read TGTGCCAGCAGCCCGGAAGGCGGGGAGCTGTTTTTT. Translating it yields CASSPEGGELFF.

The V call is TRBV10-1, the J call TRBJ2-2, with 11 bases lining up with TRBD2. The CDR3 has 19 amino acids. J was trimmed by 6 bases and V by 6 bases; bases with no gene match: 18. Germline CDR1 reads WNHNN; CDR2 reads SYGVQD (reference sequence). The CDR3 region is CASSEAARTSGRGPGELFF. For the CDR3, the DNA is TGCGCCAGCAGCGAGGCTGCACGCACTAGCGGGAGAGGACCCGGGGAGCTGTTTTTT.

This sequence joins TRBV9 and TRBJ2-2; D might be TRBD1 (6 bases). V lost 3 bases, J lost 4 bases, and 16 bases lay in between. Germline assignment: CDR1 SGDLS and CDR2 YYNGEE. This CDR3 has 16 amino acids. The CDR3 protein is CASSAQTGLRTGELFF. The CDR3 coding sequence is TGTGCCAGCAGCGCGCAAACAGGGTTACGCACCGGGGAGCTGTTTTTT.

The chain couples TRBV6-1 to TRBJ1-1, with D possibly being TRBD1 (5 bases). Trimming pared 5 bases from V and 3 bases from J, leaving 16 bases between. Germline V gene sequence: CDR1 MNHNS, CDR2 SASEGT. This CDR3 spans 15 amino acids. The CDR3 coding sequence is TGTGCCAGCAGTCCCCAGGGCGGAGATTACACTGAAGCTTTCTTT. It is translated as CASSPQGGDYTEAFF.

This clone was counted once. The chain has TRBV19 and TRBJ1-1; D gene uncertain. V was pared by 3 bases and J by 0 bases, with 8 bases between. The CDR3 is 14 amino acids. Germline lookup yields CDR1 LNHDA and CDR2 SQIVND (reference sequence). CDR3 in amino acids: CASSIDAMNTEAFF. Written as DNA, the CDR3 is TGTGCCAGTAGTATCGATGCCATGAACACTGAAGCTTTCTTT.

The chain has TRBV11-3 and TRBJ1-4; the D is unclear. The germline V gene encodes CDR1 SGHNT and CDR2 YENEEA. This CDR3 region has 13 residues. Trimming pared 0 bases from V and 6 bases from J, leaving 5 bases between. The CDR3: CASSLELHEKLFF. DNA of the CDR3: TGTGCCAGCAGCTTAGAACTACATGAAAAACTGTTTTTT.

CDR3 sequence (DNA): TGTGCCAGCAGCCAAGATGACAGCGGTCCAACTAATGAAAAACTGTTTTTT. Translating it yields CASSQDDSGPTNEKLFF. The chain has TRBV14 and TRBJ1-4; possibly TRBD1 for D (5 bases). Trimming took 0 bases from V and 0 from J, leaving 11 bases between them. Per the germline V gene, CDR1 is SGHDN and CDR2 is FVKESK. This CDR3 contains 17 residues.

The chain combines TRBV2 with TRBJ1-1; 7 positions match TRBD1. Trimming took 2 bases from V and 7 from J; bases not matched to a gene: 10. This CDR3 has 15 amino acids. CDR1 is SNHLY and CDR2 is FYNNEI in the germline V gene. For the CDR3, the DNA is TGTGCCAGCAGTGAACTTTGGGAGGGGGCGTTTGAAGCTTTCTTT. It specifies CASSELWEGAFEAFF.

The chain carries TRBV19 and TRBJ1-3; no definite D call. This CDR3 has 14 amino acids. From germline, CDR1 is LNHDA and CDR2 SQIVND (reference sequence). The germline V and J ends were trimmed by 3 bases and 0 bases, with 6 bases remaining between them. CDR3 coding DNA: TGTGCCAGTAGTATGGGCCTCTCTGGAAACACCATATATTTT. Its protein is CASSMGLSGNTIYF.

This chain connects TRBV27 to TRBJ1-5; TRBD1 matches 9 bases. This CDR3 comprises 18 residues. Looked up from germline, CDR1 is MNHEY and CDR2 is SMNVEV (reference sequence). V was clipped by 3 bases and J by 3 bases; unmatched bases: 12. CDR3 sequence (DNA): TGTGCCAGCAGTTTTTTACAACAGGGGGCTGTTCCCAATCAGCCCCAGCATTTT. This encodes CASSFLQQGAVPNQPQHF.

V and J are TRBV19 and TRBJ2-3; 9 bases are shared with TRBD1. J was trimmed by 4 bases and V by 3 bases; bases with no gene match: 5. There are 15 residues in the CDR3. Germline CDR1 and CDR2: LNHDA and SQIVND (reference sequence). In DNA, the CDR3 is TGTGCCAGTAGTATCGGGACAGGGACCGCAGATACGCAGTATTTT. This sequence encodes CASSIGTGTADTQYF.

The V call is TRBV30, the J call TRBJ1-4; no clear D. Germline lookup yields CDR1 GTSNPN and CDR2 SVGIG (reference sequence). CDR3 length equals 12 residues. Trimming removed 0 bases from V and 5 bases from J, with 4 bases in between. CDR3 region: CAWSVWNEKLFF. The CDR3 coding sequence is TGTGCCTGGAGTGTGTGGAATGAAAAACTGTTTTTT.

This chain's CDR3 is CASSLRGAVWTEAFF. CDR3 in DNA: TGTGCCAGCAGTTTAAGAGGAGCAGTTTGGACTGAAGCTTTCTTT. The rearrangement uses TRBV27 and TRBJ1-1; D gene ambiguous. The CDR3 totals 15 residues. Trimming pared 2 bases from V and 5 bases from J, leaving 15 bases between. The germline V gene has CDR1 MNHEY and CDR2 SMNVEV (reference sequence).

This clone was seen a few times. The chain uses TRBV7-8 and TRBJ2-3; D is perhaps TRBD2 (7 bases). Germline-derived CDR1 and CDR2 are SGHVS and FQNEAQ. V shed 5 bases and J shed 5 bases, with 17 bases lying between them. CDR3 length: 15 residues. CDR3 DNA sequence: TGTGCCAGCAGCCCAGAAAGGGGGGGTAGAGATACGCAGTATTTT. The encoded protein is CASSPERGGRDTQYF. Supplemented by reference TRBV7-8 and TRBJ2-3, the full variable domain reads GAGVSQSPRYKVAKRGQDVALRCDPISGHVSLFWYQQALGQGPEFLTYFQNEAQLDKSGLPSDRFFAERPEGSVSTLKIQRTQQEDSAVYLCASSPERGGRDTQYFGPGTRLTVL.

This chain uses TRBV2 with TRBJ2-1; D is possibly TRBD1 or TRBD2 (6 bases each). Trimming removed 6 bases at V and 5 bases at J, with 20 bases between. Germline V gives CDR1 SNHLY, CDR2 FYNNEI. The CDR3 has 16 residues. CDR3 sequence (DNA): TGTGCCAGCAGAGTAGGGTACAGGGAGGCCCACAATGAGCAGTTCTTC. It translates to CASRVGYREAHNEQFF. Drawing the rest from reference TRBV2 and TRBJ2-1, the complete variable domain is EPEVTQTPSHQVTQMGQEVILRCVPISNHLYFYWYRQILGQKVEFLVSFYNNEISEKSEIFDDQFSVERPDGSNFTLKIRSTKLEDSAMYFCASRVGYREAHNEQFFGPGTRLTVL.

This sequence joins TRBV6-1 and TRBJ2-5; TRBD1 agrees at 10 bases. The tail of the sequence fits TRBJ2-7 better, so the J call may be wrong. This CDR3 is built from 15 residues. Germline V gives CDR1 MNHNS, CDR2 SASEGT. Here the CDR3 reads CASSEGTGAPYEQYF. The CDR3 DNA is TGTGCCAGCAGTGAGGGGACAGGGGCCCCCTACGAGCAGTACTTC.